This entry lists 17 T cell receptor beta chains sequenced from one sample in a study of blood T cell repertoires in COVID-19. Profiling relied on immunoSEQ multiplex PCR, and the TCRdb table lists in-frame clones only, not all of them. The sample records 150,000 to 200,000 clones, 88% being singletons. The sample was peripheral blood. These receptors all come from a human donor in a cohort sampled during active COVID-19.

The J gene is TRBJ1-2, the V gene TRBV5-6; perhaps TRBD1 as D (6 bases). Germline V CDR1 and CDR2: SGHDT, YYEEEE. Trimming pared 0 bases from V and 3 bases from J, leaving 9 bases between. The CDR3 runs 14 residues. The CDR3 nucleotides read TGTGCCAGCAGCTTGGGATCAGGGGACTATGGCTACACCTTC. Translation gives CASSLGSGDYGYTF.

The rearrangement uses TRBV18 and TRBJ2-2, with TRBD1 matching over 8 bases. V was pared by 2 bases and J by 4 bases, with 6 bases of the junction left unmatched. The CDR3 runs 16 residues. Germline lookup yields CDR1 KGHSH and CDR2 LQKENI. The CDR3 coding sequence is TGTGCCAGCTCACCATCTACAGGGGGTACCACCGGGGAGCTGTTTTTT. Translation: CASSPSTGGTTGELFF.

Points on this clone: Additional DNA sequences in this sample encode the identical CDR3. The genes are TRBV5-1 and TRBJ1-3, with D possibly matching TRBD1 (5 bases). Germline assignment: CDR1 SGHRS and CDR2 YFSETQ. Trimming stripped 3 bases from V and 0 bases from J, with 16 bases between. The CDR3 is made up of 17 amino acids. The CDR3 DNA follows: TGCGCCAGCAGCTCGGGTCGGGGGGAAAACTCTGGAAACACCATATATTTT. This sequence encodes CASSSGRGENSGNTIYF.

This CDR3 is CASRSSSSYNSPLHF. The CDR3 bases are TGTGCCAGCAGGAGTAGTAGCTCCTATAATTCACCCCTCCACTTT. The chain uses TRBV6-5 and TRBJ1-6, with D unresolved. This CDR3 comprises 15 residues. Germline CDR1 is MNHEY and CDR2 is SVGAGI. The V end was cut by 6 bases, the J end by 0 bases, with 9 bases between.

V gene TRBV6-1 combines with J gene TRBJ1-6, with a possible D match to TRBD1 (6 bases). The V gene lost 0 bases and the J gene lost 4 bases, with 16 bases spanning the gap. The CDR3 has 18 residues. The germline V gene has CDR1 MNHNS and CDR2 SASEGT. The CDR3 spells CASSEARGGVWYNSPLHF. For the CDR3, the DNA is TGTGCCAGCAGTGAAGCGCGAGGGGGGGTGTGGTATAATTCACCCCTCCACTTT.

V and J are TRBV30 and TRBJ2-1, with D tentatively TRBD2 (5 bases). The CDR3 sequence is 13 residues long. V dropped 4 bases and J dropped 9 bases, with 16 bases sitting between them. Germline lookup yields CDR1 GTSNPN and CDR2 SVGIG (reference sequence). The CDR3 bases are TGTGCCTGGAAGTGGAGGAGGAATAGTGAGCAGTTCTTC. Its protein product is CAWKWRRNSEQFF.

This clone has only one observation. The J gene is TRBJ2-2, the V gene TRBV19; TRBD1 might be the D (5 bases). The CDR3 has 14 residues. Germline loops: CDR1 LNHDA, CDR2 SQIVND (reference sequence). V was trimmed by 4 bases and J by 7 bases, leaving 13 bases between them. Here the CDR3 DNA reads TGTGCCAGTAGTACCCCCGACAGACACGGGGAGCTGTTTTTT. This sequence encodes CASSTPDRHGELFF.

The rearrangement uses TRBV2 and TRBJ2-7; 7 bases line up with TRBD2. The ends lost 6 bases at V and 3 bases at J; junction bases unmatched: 5. Germline V lookup: CDR1 SNHLY, CDR2 FYNNEI. CDR3 length: 13 amino acids. CDR3 coding DNA: TGTGCCAGCAGAGATGGACTAGGCTACGAGCAGTACTTC. Amino acid sequence: CASRDGLGYEQYF.

The V and J genes are TRBV6-2 or TRBV6-3 and TRBJ2-7, with 9 bases identical to TRBD1. This CDR3 has 14 residues. The V and J ends lost 6 bases and 3 bases, in that order; junction bases with no gene match: 6. Per germline, CDR1 MNHEY and CDR2 SVGEGT. The DNA for the CDR3 is TGTGCCAGCAGCCTTACAGGGGGCAGCTACGAGCAGTACTTC. Translated, it gives CASSLTGGSYEQYF.

This chain uses TRBV19 with TRBJ2-1, with TRBD1 matching over 8 bases. Germline values: CDR1 LNHDA, CDR2 SQIVND (reference sequence). The CDR3 spans 15 residues. Trimming cost V 0 bases and J 6 bases; bases outside gene matches: 4. CDR3 region: CASSIEGTGANEQFF. The CDR3 DNA reads TGTGCCAGTAGTATAGAGGGGACAGGAGCCAATGAGCAGTTCTTC.

V usage is TRBV25-1 and J usage is TRBJ1-1; TRBD1 might be the D (5 bases). Germline-derived CDR1 and CDR2 are MGHDK and SYGVNS. The CDR3 is 13 amino acids. V lost 5 bases and J 3 bases, leaving 10 bases between the germline ends. The CDR3 bases are TGTGCCAGCAGTCGTGACAGTTACACTGAAGCTTTCTTT. Translation gives CASSRDSYTEAFF.

The V and J genes are TRBV3-1 (or the pseudogene TRBV3-2) and TRBJ2-1; D might be TRBD2 (6 bases). From germline, CDR1 is LGHDT and CDR2 YNNKEL (reference sequence). Trimming removed 0 bases at V and 0 bases at J, with 9 bases between. The CDR3 runs 16 residues. In nucleotides, the CDR3 is TGTGCCAGCAGCCAAGACTACGGGAGCTCCTACAATGAGCAGTTCTTC. Residues: CASSQDYGSSYNEQFF.

CDR3 sequence reads: CASSYSGGSYEQYF. In DNA, the CDR3 is TGTGCCAGCAGTTACTCTGGCGGGAGCTACGAGCAGTACTTC. The chain carries TRBV6-2 or TRBV6-3 and TRBJ2-7; 7 bases line up with TRBD2. The CDR3 covers 14 residues. Trimming took 0 bases from V and 3 from J; bases not matched to a gene: 2. Germline loops: CDR1 MNHEY, CDR2 SVGEGT.

The V call is TRBV6-2 or TRBV6-3, the J call TRBJ1-3; no firm D call. CDR1 and CDR2 (germline): MNHEY, SVGEGT. The CDR3 runs to 16 residues. Trimming removed 2 bases at V and 0 bases at J, with 11 bases between. CDR3 in amino acids: CASSYPQAVSGNTIYF. The CDR3 DNA follows: TGTGCCAGCAGTTACCCCCAGGCCGTCTCTGGAAACACCATATATTTT.

This rearrangement joins TRBV6-5 to TRBJ1-3; maybe TRBD1 (5 bases). V shed 2 bases and J shed 3 bases, with 8 bases lying between them. This CDR3 is 14 amino acids long. CDR1 and CDR2 (germline): MNHEY, SVGAGI. CDR3 sequence: CASSYGGVGNTIYF. The DNA for the CDR3 is TGTGCCAGCAGTTACGGGGGGGTTGGAAACACCATATATTTT.

The chain combines TRBV5-4 with TRBJ1-4; no firm D call. With 3 bases removed from V and 5 bases from J, the gap between germline ends came to 8 bases. This CDR3 region has 13 residues. Per the germline V gene, CDR1 is SGHNT and CDR2 is YYREEE (reference sequence). DNA of the CDR3: TGTGCCAGCAGCTACAGCCGGAATGAAAAACTGTTTTTT. Translating gives CASSYSRNEKLFF.

The chain employs TRBV19 and TRBJ2-7, with D possibly matching TRBD1 (6 bases). The CDR3 is 12 amino acids. Trimming took off 10 bases at V and 9 bases at J, with 19 bases between the two ends. Per the germline V gene, CDR1 is LNHDA and CDR2 is SQIVND (reference sequence). The chain's CDR3 is CATRGQTMTQYF. The CDR3 DNA follows: TGTGCCACCAGAGGACAGACGATGACGCAGTACTTC.